The present entry profiles one T cell receptor (beta chain) with its context. The data belong to a study of blood T cell repertoires in COVID-19. About the study: Donors in the United States, Italy and Spain gave samples during acute or convalescent COVID-19. Sources were T cells, B-cell-depleted T cells, or PBMCs; the material itself was cDNA or gDNA.

Original analysis: Counts of nucleated cells, estimated from reference gene primer amplification, were obtained. Data came from immunoSEQ multiplex PCR; TCRdb stores just in-frame clones and leaves some out. The DNA gave D and trimming, while V, J and clone size come from that table. Of around 170,000 clones in the sample, around 89% were seen once. Germline CDR1 MDHEN, CDR2 SYDVKM. CDR3 length: 15 amino acids. J lost 1 base, V lost 7 bases, and 9 bases had no gene match. The sample was peripheral blood. The rearrangement uses TRBV28 and TRBJ2-5, with 7 bases lining up with TRBD1. The source of this sequence is a young man who had recovered from COVID-19. The chain's CDR3 is CASTPGQSFQETQYF. The CDR3 DNA reads as TGTGCCAGCACCCCGGGACAGTCCTTCCAAGAGACCCAGTACTTC.